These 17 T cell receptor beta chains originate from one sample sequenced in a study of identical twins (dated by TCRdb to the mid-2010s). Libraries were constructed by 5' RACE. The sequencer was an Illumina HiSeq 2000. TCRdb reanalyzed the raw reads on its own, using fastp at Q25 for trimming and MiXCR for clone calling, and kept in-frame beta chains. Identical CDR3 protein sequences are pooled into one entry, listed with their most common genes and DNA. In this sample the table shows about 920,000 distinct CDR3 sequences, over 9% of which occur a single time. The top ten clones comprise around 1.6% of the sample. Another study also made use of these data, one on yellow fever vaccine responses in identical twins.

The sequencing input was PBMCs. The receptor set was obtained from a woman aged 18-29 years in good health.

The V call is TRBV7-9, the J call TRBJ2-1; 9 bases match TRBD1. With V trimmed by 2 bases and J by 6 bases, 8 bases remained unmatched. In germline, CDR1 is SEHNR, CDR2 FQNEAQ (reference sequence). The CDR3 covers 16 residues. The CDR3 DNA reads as TGTGCCAGCAGCTTAAACCCGGGACAGGGTAGCAATGAGCAGTTCTTC. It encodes CASSLNPGQGSNEQFF.

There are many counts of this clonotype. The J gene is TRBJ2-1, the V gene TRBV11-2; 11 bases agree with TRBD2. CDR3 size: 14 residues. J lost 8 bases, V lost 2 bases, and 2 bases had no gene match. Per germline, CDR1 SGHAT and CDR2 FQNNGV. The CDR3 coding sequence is TGTGCCAGCAGCTTAAGGGGACTAGCGGATGAGCAGTTCTTC. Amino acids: CASSLRGLADEQFF.

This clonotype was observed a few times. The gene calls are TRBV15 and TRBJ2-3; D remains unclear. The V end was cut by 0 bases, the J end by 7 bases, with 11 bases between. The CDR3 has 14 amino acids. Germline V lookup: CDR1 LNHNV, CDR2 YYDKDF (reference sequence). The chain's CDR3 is CATSRDDLAHTQYF. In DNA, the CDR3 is TGTGCCACCAGCAGAGATGATTTAGCACATACGCAGTATTTT.

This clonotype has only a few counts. The CDR3 sequence: CASNRGGTEAFF. In nucleotides, the CDR3 is TGTGCCAGCAACCGGGGTGGTACTGAAGCTTTCTTT. The chain is built from TRBV6-1 and TRBJ1-1; D unresolved. The CDR3 contains 12 residues. Trimming cost V 7 bases and J 5 bases, with 11 bases left between them. The germline gives CDR1 MNHNS, CDR2 SASEGT.

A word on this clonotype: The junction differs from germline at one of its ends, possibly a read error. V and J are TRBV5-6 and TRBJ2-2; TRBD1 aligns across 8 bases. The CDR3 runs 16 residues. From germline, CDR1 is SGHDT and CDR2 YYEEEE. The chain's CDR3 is CASSSRTGTNTGELYF. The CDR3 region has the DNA TGTGCCAGCAGCTCCCGGACAGGGACGAACACCGGGGAGCTGTATTTT.

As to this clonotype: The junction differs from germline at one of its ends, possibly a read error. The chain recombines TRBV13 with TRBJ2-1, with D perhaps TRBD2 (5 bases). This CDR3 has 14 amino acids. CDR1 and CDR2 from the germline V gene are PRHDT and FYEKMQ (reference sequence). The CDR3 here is CASSLKRDYDEQFF. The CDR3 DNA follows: TGTGCCAGCAGCTTAAAGCGAGACTACGATGAGCAGTTCTTC.

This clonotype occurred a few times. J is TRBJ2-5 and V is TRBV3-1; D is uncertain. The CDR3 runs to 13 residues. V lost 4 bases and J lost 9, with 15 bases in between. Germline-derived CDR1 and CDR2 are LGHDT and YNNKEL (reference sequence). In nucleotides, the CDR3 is TGTGCCAGCAGCCTCGACACTACTTCGGCCCAGTACTTC. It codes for CASSLDTTSAQYF.

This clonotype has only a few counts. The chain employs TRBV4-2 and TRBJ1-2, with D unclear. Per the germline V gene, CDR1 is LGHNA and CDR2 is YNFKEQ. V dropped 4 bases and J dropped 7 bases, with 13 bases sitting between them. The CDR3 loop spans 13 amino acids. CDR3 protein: CASSPEITGGYTF. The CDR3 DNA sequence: TGTGCCAGCAGCCCTGAAATTACTGGTGGCTACACCTTC.

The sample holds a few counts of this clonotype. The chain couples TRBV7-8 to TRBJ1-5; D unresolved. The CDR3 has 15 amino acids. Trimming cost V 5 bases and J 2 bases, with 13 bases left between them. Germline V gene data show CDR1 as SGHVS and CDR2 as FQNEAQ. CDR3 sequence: CASSPLTRGNQPQHF. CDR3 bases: TGTGCCAGCAGCCCCCTAACTAGGGGCAATCAGCCCCAGCATTTT.

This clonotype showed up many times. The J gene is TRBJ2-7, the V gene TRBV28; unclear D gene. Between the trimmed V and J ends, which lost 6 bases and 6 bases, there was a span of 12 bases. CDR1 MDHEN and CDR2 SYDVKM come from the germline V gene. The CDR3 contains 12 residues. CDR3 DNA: TGTGCCAGCAGCCCAAGGGTTGGCGAGCAGTACGTC. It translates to CASSPRVGEQYV.

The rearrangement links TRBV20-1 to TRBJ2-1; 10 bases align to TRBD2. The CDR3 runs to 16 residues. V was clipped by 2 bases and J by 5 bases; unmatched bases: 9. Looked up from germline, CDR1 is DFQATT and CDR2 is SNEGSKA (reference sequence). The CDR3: CSARRGLADQHNEQFF. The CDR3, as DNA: TGCAGTGCTAGACGCGGACTAGCGGACCAACACAATGAGCAGTTCTTC.

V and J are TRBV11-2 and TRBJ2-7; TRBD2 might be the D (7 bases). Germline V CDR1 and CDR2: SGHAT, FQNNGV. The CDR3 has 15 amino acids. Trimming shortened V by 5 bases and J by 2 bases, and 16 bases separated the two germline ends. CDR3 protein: CASSPQGGSAYEQYV. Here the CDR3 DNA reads TGTGCCAGCAGCCCACAGGGAGGGTCGGCCTACGAGCAGTACGTC.

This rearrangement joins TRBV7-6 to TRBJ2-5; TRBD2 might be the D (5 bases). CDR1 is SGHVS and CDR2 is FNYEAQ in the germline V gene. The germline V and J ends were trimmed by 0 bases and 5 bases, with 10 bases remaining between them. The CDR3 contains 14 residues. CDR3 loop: CASSLAGAAETQYF. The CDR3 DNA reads TGTGCCAGCAGCTTAGCGGGAGCGGCGGAGACCCAGTACTTC.

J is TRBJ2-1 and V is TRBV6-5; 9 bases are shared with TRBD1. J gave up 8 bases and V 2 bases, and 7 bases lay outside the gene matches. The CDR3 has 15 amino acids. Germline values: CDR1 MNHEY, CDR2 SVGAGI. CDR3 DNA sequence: TGTGCCAGCAGTTACAGGGGACAGGGAATAGATGAGCAGTTCTTC. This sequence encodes CASSYRGQGIDEQFF.

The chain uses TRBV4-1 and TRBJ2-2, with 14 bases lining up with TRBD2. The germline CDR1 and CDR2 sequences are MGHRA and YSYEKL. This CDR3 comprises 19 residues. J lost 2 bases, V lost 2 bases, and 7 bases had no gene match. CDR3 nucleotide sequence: TGCGCCAGCAGCCAACGATCCGGGACTAGCGGGAGCAACACCGGGGAGCTGTTTTTT. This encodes CASSQRSGTSGSNTGELFF.

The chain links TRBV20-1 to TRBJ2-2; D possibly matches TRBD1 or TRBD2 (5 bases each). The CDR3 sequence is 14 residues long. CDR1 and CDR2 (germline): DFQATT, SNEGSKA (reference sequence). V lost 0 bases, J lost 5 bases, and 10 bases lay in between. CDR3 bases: TGCAGTGCTAGAGAAGAGGGGAGAACCGGGGAGCTGTTTTTT. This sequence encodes CSAREEGRTGELFF.

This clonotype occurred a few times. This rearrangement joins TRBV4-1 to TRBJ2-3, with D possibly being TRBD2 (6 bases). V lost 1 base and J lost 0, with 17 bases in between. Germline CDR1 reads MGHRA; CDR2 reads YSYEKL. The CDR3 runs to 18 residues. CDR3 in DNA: TGCGCCAGCAGCCAAGGATTTTCTGGGACTTTTAGCACAGATACGCAGTATTTT. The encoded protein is CASSQGFSGTFSTDTQYF.